A selection of T cell receptor beta chains follows, all from one sample in a study of naive and memory T cell subsets. TCRdb analysed the UMI-ligation and nested PCR reads with MiXCR anew, one entry per CDR3 protein. The sample records 130,000 to 150,000 distinct CDR3 sequences, about 23% being singletons. Sequences were obtained from naive CD4+ T cells from blood. The receptors come from a human donor in good health. The CDR3 runs from the conserved cysteine through the conserved F or W. The order of the fields is J gene, V gene, clone size, D gene, CDR3 DNA, CDR3 protein. A D gene is named only where the DNA matches it firmly. Not every row has a clone size; where given, it reads once, few, many or a size class.

>TRBJ2-5|TRBV7-2|-|TRBD1
TGTGCCAGCAGCCCACCCGGGACAGGGCGTACGGAGACCCAGTACTTC
CASSPPGTGRTETQYF
>TRBJ2-1|TRBV6-2/TRBV6-3|few|-
TGTGCCAGCAGTTACATCAGGCCCGGCGCCTACAATGAGCAGTTCTTC
CASSYIRPGAYNEQFF
>TRBJ2-7|TRBV18|few|-
TGTGCCAGCTGCCCGACAGGACACTCCTACGAGCAGTACTTC
CASCPTGHSYEQYF
>TRBJ1-1|TRBV19|-|-
TGTGCCAGTAGTCCGCGGGTTGTGAACACTGAAGCTTTCTTT
CASSPRVVNTEAFF
>TRBJ2-1|TRBV9|many|-
TGTGCCAGCACCCGAAGCTTACTGGATGAGCAGTTCTTC
CASTRSLLDEQFF
>TRBJ1-5|TRBV20-1|-|-
TGCAGTGCCTTGCGGGGTGTCAATCAGCCCCAGCATTTT
CSALRGVNQPQHF
>TRBJ2-1|TRBV2|-|TRBD2
TGTGCCAGCAGTGAAAGCGGGAGGGCCTTAGCTGAGCAGTTCTTC
CASSESGRALAEQFF
>TRBJ2-1|TRBV15|-|TRBD1
TGTGCCACCAGTCCGCAAGACAGGGGGCGGCACAATGAGCAGTTCTTC
CATSPQDRGRHNEQFF
>TRBJ2-7|TRBV28|-|-
TGTGCCAGCAGGCGCGATGACTACGAGCAGTACTTC
CASRRDDYEQYF
>TRBJ2-1|TRBV11-3|once|-
TGTGCCAGCAGCTCAACTACCCTTTCCTACAATGAGCAGTTCTTC
CASSSTTLSYNEQFF
>TRBJ2-7|TRBV20-1|few|-
TGCAGTGCTAGAGCCTGGCTAGCGTGTCCTCTCGAGCAGTACTTC
CSARAWLACPLEQYF
>TRBJ2-1|TRBV20-1|many|TRBD2
TGCAGTGCCGCTGAGGCCACCCCGGGACTAGCGGCCTACAATGAGCAGTTCTTC
CSAAEATPGLAAYNEQFF
>TRBJ2-1|TRBV10-2|-|TRBD2
TGCGCCAGCAGTTTTCCGGCAGCGGGAGGGTATAGTTCCTACAATGAGCAGTTCTTC
CASSFPAAGGYSSYNEQFF
>TRBJ2-2|TRBV18|-|TRBD1
TGTGCCAGCTTTGACAGGGGAGTCTTCACCGGGGAGCTGTTTTTT
CASFDRGVFTGELFF
>TRBJ1-1|TRBV28|few|-
TGTGCCAGCACCCTCTTTGGGACGAGGGGGGGAACTGAAGCTTTCTTT
CASTLFGTRGGTEAFF
>TRBJ2-7|TRBV18|many|-
TGTGCCAGCTCAAGGACTATCGACGAGCAGTACTTC
CASSRTIDEQYF
>TRBJ2-1|TRBV20-1|many|TRBD2
TGCAGTGCTAGAAGGACTAGCGGTTCTCAGAGCTCCTACAATGAGCAGTTCTTC
CSARRTSGSQSSYNEQFF
>TRBJ1-2|TRBV7-9|-|-
TGTGCCAGCAGCTTGCGAAACAGGGATTCCCTCGGATCCTTC
CASSLRNRDSLGSF
>TRBJ2-2|TRBV20-1|few|-
TGCAGTGCTAAAATGAGCGGACAGAACACCGGGGAGCTGTTTTTT
CSAKMSGQNTGELFF
>TRBJ1-1|TRBV6-5|few|-
TGTGCCAGCAGTTATTTAGGCAGGTCATTTGGTGAAGCTTTCTTT
CASSYLGRSFGEAFF